Below are 28 T cell receptor beta chains sequenced from a single sample in a study of OX40 agonist ivuxolimab in advanced cancers. The library was produced with the immunoSEQ multiplex PCR assay. TCRdb stores this immuneACCESS table with in-frame sequences only. Part of the clones is absent; in the studies checked, under half of the shortfall reflects unresolved V genes, and no reason is known for the rest. In all, the sample holds tens of thousands of clones, and around 83% of those were seen once. About 35% of the sample is taken by the ten largest. Source: CD4+ or CD8+ T cells sorted from blood, taken in a trial of the OX40 agonist ivuxolimab. All receptors derive from an adult with an advanced solid tumor such as melanoma, head and neck, liver or kidney cancer.

This chain connects TRBV5-8 to TRBJ2-3; 8 bases agree with TRBD1. J gave up 0 bases and V 4 bases, and 7 bases lay outside the gene matches. From germline, CDR1 is SGHTS and CDR2 YDEGEE. This CDR3 contains 16 residues. The CDR3 region is CASSLDRGTSTDTQYF. CDR3 DNA: TGTGCCAGCAGCCTCGACAGGGGCACTAGCACAGATACGCAGTATTTT.

V usage is TRBV10-3 and J usage is TRBJ1-4; a possible D gene is TRBD1 (5 bases). CDR1 is ENHRY and CDR2 is SYGVKD in the germline V gene. V was pared by 4 bases and J by 0 bases, with 12 bases between. The CDR3 is 16 amino acids. The CDR3 DNA sequence: TGTGCCATCAGTGCGGGGCAGCCCACAACTAATGAAAAACTGTTTTTT. It is translated as CAISAGQPTTNEKLFF.

This clone was observed a few times. This chain uses TRBV6-5 with TRBJ2-7, with 12 bases lining up with TRBD1. Germline V lookup: CDR1 MNHEY, CDR2 SVGAGI. This CDR3 contains 15 residues. Unmatched junction bases numbered 10, after V lost 4 bases and J lost 9 bases. The CDR3 protein is CASSSRDRGLGGQYF. DNA of the CDR3: TGTGCCAGCAGTTCCCGGGACAGGGGGCTGGGGGGGCAGTACTTC.

This clone has a single count. The gene calls are TRBV5-1 and TRBJ1-2; possible D gene TRBD1, 6 bases. CDR1 SGHRS and CDR2 YFSETQ come from the germline V gene. CDR3 length equals 13 residues. V was trimmed by 4 bases and J by 2 bases, leaving 9 bases between them. CDR3 loop: CASSQDRNYGYTF. The CDR3 region has the DNA TGCGCCAGCAGCCAAGACAGGAACTATGGCTACACCTTC.

This chain uses TRBV20-1 with TRBJ1-3; D unclear. Germline values: CDR1 DFQATT, CDR2 SNEGSKA (reference sequence). Trimming shortened V by 5 bases and J by 2 bases, and 4 bases separated the two germline ends. The CDR3 runs to 11 residues. CDR3 amino acids: CSAQTGNTIYF. The DNA of the CDR3 is TGCAGTGCTCAGACTGGAAACACCATATATTTT.

DNA of the CDR3: TGTGCCAGCAGCTTAAAAGTTACAGAAGCTTTCTTT. Translating it yields CASSLKVTEAFF. J is TRBJ1-1 and V is TRBV7-3; D unclear. Germline CDR1 reads SGHTA; CDR2 reads FQGTGA. This CDR3 has 12 amino acids. The V gene lost 1 base and the J gene lost 8 bases, with 8 bases spanning the gap.

The chain is built from TRBV6-5 and TRBJ1-1; D call uncertain. The V and J ends lost 7 bases and 0 bases respectively, with 9 bases between them. Germline V gene lookup returns CDR1 MNHEY and CDR2 SVGAGI. The CDR3 has 13 amino acids. CDR3 sequence (DNA): TGTGCCAGCACCATCGGACTGAACACTGAAGCTTTCTTT. Translated, it gives CASTIGLNTEAFF.

The chain couples TRBV29-1 to TRBJ2-7, with 8 bases matching TRBD1. Trimming cost V 0 bases and J 3 bases; bases outside gene matches: 4. This CDR3 region has 14 residues. Germline V gives CDR1 SQVTM, CDR2 ANQGSEA. CDR3 sequence (DNA): TGCAGCGTTGAAGATCGGACAGGGAGCTACGAGCAGTACTTC. Translated, it gives CSVEDRTGSYEQYF.

The rearrangement links TRBV2 to TRBJ1-1; D unclear. The CDR3 length is 14 residues. Germline values: CDR1 SNHLY, CDR2 FYNNEI. V was cut by 5 bases and J by 1 base, with 11 bases left in between. CDR3 nucleotide sequence: TGTGCCAGCAGTTATCTCCTCGAGAACACTGAAGCTTTCTTT. Amino acids: CASSYLLENTEAFF.

This sequence joins TRBV5-4 and TRBJ2-6; D gene ambiguous. The CDR3 has 16 amino acids. Per the germline V gene, CDR1 is SGHNT and CDR2 is YYREEE (reference sequence). The V and J ends lost 7 bases and 0 bases respectively, with 14 bases between them. The DNA for the CDR3 is TGTGCCAGCGGCCCCCAGGCGTTCTCTGGGGCCAACGTCCTGACTTTC. Protein: CASGPQAFSGANVLTF.

V is TRBV6-4 and J is TRBJ2-2; TRBD1 agrees at 7 bases. Trimming removed 6 bases from V and 4 bases from J; junction bases left unmatched: 5. The length of the CDR3 is 14 residues. The germline V gene has CDR1 MRHNA and CDR2 SNTAGT. This CDR3 is CASSTGVTTGELFF. CDR3 DNA sequence: TGTGCCAGCAGCACAGGGGTTACCACCGGGGAGCTGTTTTTT.

V is TRBV10-2 and J is TRBJ2-5; 7 bases match TRBD2. Trimming took 0 bases from V and 2 from J; bases not matched to a gene: 6. Germline V lookup: CDR1 WSHSY, CDR2 SAAADI. There are 16 residues in the CDR3. This CDR3 is CASSESGGGIQETQYF. In DNA, the CDR3 is TGCGCCAGCAGTGAGTCTGGCGGGGGAATACAAGAGACCCAGTACTTC.

The genes are TRBV7-8 and TRBJ1-2; no clear D. There are 15 residues in the CDR3. Trimming took 5 bases from V and 9 from J, leaving 22 bases between them. CDR1 SGHVS and CDR2 FQNEAQ come from the germline V gene. CDR3: CASSPRSISGVRYTF. DNA of the CDR3: TGTGCCAGCAGCCCCCGGAGCATTAGTGGTGTTCGCTACACCTTC.

This clone showed up just once. The chain uses TRBV5-8 and TRBJ2-3; D gene unclear. Germline V CDR1 and CDR2: SGHTS, YDEGEE. The CDR3 is 15 residues long. Trimming left V 1 base short and J 0 bases short, with 9 bases between. The CDR3 nucleotides read TGTGCCAGCAGCTTGCAGGTACAAAGCACAGATACGCAGTATTTT. Protein: CASSLQVQSTDTQYF.

The chain joins TRBV6-5 to TRBJ1-5, with D perhaps TRBD1 (5 bases). This CDR3 has 15 residues. CDR1 is MNHEY and CDR2 is SVGAGI in the germline V gene. V dropped 0 bases and J dropped 6 bases, with 12 bases sitting between them. CDR3 bases: TGTGCCAGCAGTTACTCATGGCAGGGTGGTCAGCCCCAGCATTTT. Translating it yields CASSYSWQGGQPQHF.

CDR3 amino acids: CASSESRGGETQYF. Here the CDR3 DNA reads TGCGCCAGCAGTGAGTCAAGGGGGGGAGAGACCCAGTACTTC. V is TRBV10-2 and J is TRBJ2-5; D might be TRBD2 (7 bases). V shed 0 bases and J shed 4 bases, with 9 bases lying between them. This CDR3 comprises 14 residues. Germline lookup yields CDR1 WSHSY and CDR2 SAAADI.

Only a few counts were recorded for this clone. V and J are TRBV27 and TRBJ1-5; TRBD1 is a possible D gene (6 bases). V was shortened by 5 bases and J by 3 bases, with 14 bases between the two germline ends. The germline gives CDR1 MNHEY, CDR2 SMNVEV (reference sequence). This CDR3 spans 15 amino acids. CDR3 sequence: CASSIRGGTNQPQHF. DNA for the CDR3: TGTGCCAGCAGTATCAGGGGAGGGACCAATCAGCCCCAGCATTTT.

This clone was counted between two and nine times. The chain carries TRBV5-4 and TRBJ1-6; no definite D call. Trimming shortened V by 3 bases and J by 4 bases, and 14 bases separated the two germline ends. This CDR3 has 16 amino acids. Germline loops: CDR1 SGHNT, CDR2 YYREEE (reference sequence). The chain's CDR3 is CASSSKVQIYNSPLHF. CDR3 nucleotide sequence: TGTGCCAGCAGCTCTAAAGTACAGATTTATAATTCACCCCTCCACTTT.

The chain is built from TRBV5-1 and TRBJ2-1; TRBD1 might be the D (5 bases). With 5 bases removed from V and 7 bases from J, the gap between germline ends came to 22 bases. The CDR3 has 16 residues. CDR1 is SGHRS and CDR2 is YFSETQ in the germline V gene. The CDR3 DNA sequence: TGCGCCAGCAGTTACAGGACGGGTGTTTCGGTGAATGAGCAGTTCTTC. Protein sequence: CASSYRTGVSVNEQFF.

The rearrangement links TRBV7-2 to TRBJ2-5; 7 positions agree with TRBD2. V dropped 3 bases and J dropped 0; count of bases not matched to a gene: 4. This CDR3 spans 15 amino acids. CDR1 is SGHTA and CDR2 is FQGNSA in the germline V gene. This CDR3 reads CASSLSGAYQETQYF. CDR3 nucleotide sequence: TGTGCCAGCAGCTTGAGCGGGGCGTACCAAGAGACCCAGTACTTC.

The V and J genes are TRBV5-1 and TRBJ1-6, with 10 positions matching TRBD1. Germline assignment: CDR1 SGHRS and CDR2 YFSETQ. Trimming cost V 0 bases and J 0 bases; bases outside gene matches: 9. The CDR3 totals 20 residues. For the CDR3, the DNA is TGCGCCAGCAGCTTGGGGGGACAGGGGCTCTCGAGCTCCTATAATTCACCCCTCCACTTT. Protein product: CASSLGGQGLSSSYNSPLHF.

The V gene is TRBV6-6, the J gene TRBJ2-7, with D uncertain. Germline V gene sequence: CDR1 MNHNY, CDR2 SVGAGI (reference sequence). The CDR3 loop spans 12 amino acids. With 4 bases removed from V and 2 bases from J, the gap between germline ends came to 6 bases. CDR3 region: CASSLTAYEQYF. In DNA form, the CDR3 reads TGTGCCAGCAGTTTGACGGCCTACGAGCAGTACTTC.

The chain employs TRBV5-6 and TRBJ2-7; D tentatively fits TRBD1 or TRBD2 (5 bases each). Trimming removed 4 bases at V and 9 bases at J, with 17 bases between. Germline values: CDR1 SGHDT, CDR2 YYEEEE. CDR3 length: 13 residues. The chain's CDR3 is CASSNRDGLGQYF. The DNA of the CDR3 is TGTGCCAGCAGCAACCGGGACGGCCTTGGGCAGTACTTC.

The chain couples TRBV13 to TRBJ1-1; D remains ambiguous. V was pared by 1 base and J by 1 base, with 10 bases between. The CDR3 length is 15 residues. Germline V lookup: CDR1 PRHDT, CDR2 FYEKMQ (reference sequence). The CDR3 region has the DNA TGTGCCAGCAGCTTAGTGGACGGACCGAACACTGAAGCTTTCTTT. Translating gives CASSLVDGPNTEAFF.

The chain employs TRBV6-1 and TRBJ2-7; D gene unclear. Germline CDR1 reads MNHNS; CDR2 reads SASEGT. Trimming left V 3 bases short and J 11 bases short, with 11 bases between. The CDR3 contains 11 residues. This CDR3 reads CASSDVPLEYF. The CDR3 DNA follows: TGTGCCAGCAGTGATGTCCCACTGGAGTACTTC.

The rearrangement links TRBV7-9 to TRBJ2-7; TRBD1 might be the D (6 bases). Germline-derived CDR1 and CDR2 are SEHNR and FQNEAQ (reference sequence). The CDR3 loop spans 11 amino acids. V dropped 6 bases and J dropped 4 bases, with 7 bases sitting between them. Here the CDR3 reads CASSRGYEQYF. The CDR3 DNA reads TGTGCCAGCAGTAGGGGGTACGAGCAGTACTTC.

The chain couples TRBV4-1 to TRBJ2-2; D may be TRBD2 (6 bases). Trimming removed 0 bases at V and 5 bases at J, with 19 bases between. This CDR3 spans 18 amino acids. Germline values: CDR1 MGHRA, CDR2 YSYEKL. The CDR3 reads CASSQERRARSGTGELFF. The CDR3, as DNA: TGCGCCAGCAGCCAAGAAAGGAGGGCCCGGAGTGGAACCGGGGAGCTGTTTTTT.

This clone was observed a few times. The chain employs TRBV5-1 and TRBJ2-1; 7 nucleotides align to TRBD2. V trimming: 5 bases; J trimming: 1 base; junction bases outside the gene matches: 9. CDR3 length equals 16 residues. Germline V lookup: CDR1 SGHRS, CDR2 YFSETQ. CDR3 coding DNA: TGCGCCAGCAGACTGGGCGGGGGACTTTCCTACAATGAGCAGTTCTTC. The encoded protein is CASRLGGGLSYNEQFF.